The 14 T cell receptor beta chains below all came from one sample that was sequenced in a study of blood T cells in healthy people across ages. Alongside a J-beta primer mix, a sample-barcoded 5' primer served in a second PCR lasting about 6 to 11 cycles. TCRdb processed the 5' RACE reads anew with MiXCR; each CDR3 protein has one entry. The table has around 710,000 distinct CDR3 sequences, roughly 47% seen once. The sequencing sample was made of blood. These receptors all stem from a woman aged 55-70 years in good health.

The rearrangement joins TRBV3-1 to TRBJ2-5; the D gene could be TRBD1 or TRBD2 (6 bases each). The V gene lost 1 base and the J gene lost 4 bases, with 10 bases spanning the gap. In germline, CDR1 is LGHDT, CDR2 YNNKEL (reference sequence). The CDR3 loop spans 14 amino acids. The CDR3 bases are TGTGCCAGCAGCCAAGGGGGGGCAACAGAGACCCAGTACTTC. It yields the protein CASSQGGATETQYF.

This clonotype was seen a handful of times. The rearrangement joins TRBV7-9 to TRBJ2-3; D unresolved. The V and J ends lost 5 bases and 7 bases respectively, with 13 bases between them. The CDR3 is 13 residues long. Germline V gives CDR1 SEHNR, CDR2 FQNEAQ (reference sequence). The CDR3 sequence: CASSPTVINTQYF. The CDR3 DNA is TGTGCCAGCAGCCCAACCGTAATTAATACGCAGTATTTT.

The table lists this clonotype with a few counts. The rearrangement uses TRBV6-5 and TRBJ1-5, with TRBD1 matching over 7 bases. This CDR3 spans 14 amino acids. Looked up from germline, CDR1 is MNHEY and CDR2 is SVGAGI. J gave up 5 bases and V 2 bases, and 3 bases lay outside the gene matches. In nucleotides, the CDR3 is TGTGCCAGCAGTTACCAGACAGGGCATCAGCCCCAGCATTTT. This codes for CASSYQTGHQPQHF.

The chain recombines TRBV2 with TRBJ2-1; D is uncertain. This CDR3 is built from 12 residues. V dropped 5 bases and J dropped 6 bases, with 8 bases sitting between them. Germline V gene lookup returns CDR1 SNHLY and CDR2 FYNNEI. The CDR3 sequence is CASSLRFNEQFF. The DNA of the CDR3 is TGTGCCAGCAGTCTCAGGTTCAATGAGCAGTTCTTC. Variable domain in full (rest from reference TRBV2 and TRBJ2-1): EPEVTQTPSHQVTQMGQEVILRCVPISNHLYFYWYRQILGQKVEFLVSFYNNEISEKSEIFDDQFSVERPDGSNFTLKIRSTKLEDSAMYFCASSLRFNEQFFGPGTRLTVL.

As regards this clonotype: Given a much more abundant clone one base away, this may be a read error. The chain joins TRBV20-1 to TRBJ2-3, with D possibly TRBD2 on 6 matching bases. The CDR3 is made up of 13 amino acids. Germline CDR1 reads DFQATT; CDR2 reads SNEGSKA (reference sequence). Trimming stripped 0 bases from V and 3 bases from J, with 7 bases between. For the CDR3, the DNA is TGCAGTGCTAGAGAGCGGGGAACAGATACGCAGTATTTT. Its protein is CSARERGTDTQYF.

The chain employs TRBV7-9 and TRBJ2-3; 7 nucleotides line up with TRBD2. Looked up from germline, CDR1 is SEHNR and CDR2 is FQNEAQ (reference sequence). The V segment lost 6 bases and the J segment 3 bases; nucleotides outside the gene matches: 9. This CDR3 has 15 residues. The CDR3 reads CASSPGEGRTDTQYF. DNA of the CDR3: TGTGCCAGCAGTCCGGGGGAGGGGCGGACAGATACGCAGTATTTT.

This clonotype was detected a few times. The V call is TRBV3-1, the J call TRBJ2-1, with 7 bases lining up with TRBD2. CDR1 and CDR2 (germline): LGHDT, YNNKEL (reference sequence). The CDR3 has 15 residues. V shed 2 bases, J shed 7 bases, and the junction held 8 bases outside the gene matches. This CDR3 reads CASSQMPSGVNEQFF. The CDR3 nucleotides read TGTGCCAGCAGCCAAATGCCGAGCGGGGTGAATGAGCAGTTCTTC.

V and J are TRBV6-5 and TRBJ1-1; D is unresolved. Trimming took 0 bases from V and 0 from J, leaving 11 bases between them. Germline V CDR1 and CDR2: MNHEY, SVGAGI. The CDR3 length is 16 residues. The CDR3 reads CASSYSKSRLNTEAFF. The CDR3 coding sequence is TGTGCCAGCAGTTACTCGAAGTCGCGCTTGAACACTGAAGCTTTCTTT.

Notes on this clonotype: A read error may produce the germline difference seen at one junction end. This chain links TRBV20-1 with TRBJ2-1; 8 bases are shared with TRBD2. The CDR3 runs 15 residues. Germline V gene data show CDR1 as DFQATT and CDR2 as SNEGSKA (reference sequence). Written as DNA, the CDR3 is TGCAGTGCCATACCGCCGGGACTAGGAATAAATGGGCAGTTCTTC. This gives the protein CSAIPPGLGINGQFF.

The genes are TRBV7-6 and TRBJ2-1; TRBD2 agrees at 10 bases. Germline trimming cut 4 bases from V and 8 bases from J; bases unmatched to any gene: 14. The CDR3 is 17 amino acids. Germline V CDR1 and CDR2: SGHVS, FNYEAQ. The CDR3, as DNA: TGTGCCAGCAGCTGGAAGCCAGGACGAGCGGGAGGGGATGAGCAGTTCTTC. Translated, it gives CASSWKPGRAGGDEQFF.

The V call is TRBV6-5, the J call TRBJ2-7, with D unresolved. The CDR3 consists of 13 residues. With 5 bases removed from V and 7 bases from J, the gap between germline ends came to 15 bases. Germline values: CDR1 MNHEY, CDR2 SVGAGI. The chain's CDR3 is CASSPLISHEQYF. The CDR3 bases are TGTGCCAGCAGTCCGCTTATTAGCCATGAGCAGTACTTC.

This clonotype came up many times. The chain has TRBV27 and TRBJ2-5; a weak D match, TRBD1 (6 bases). Germline-derived CDR1 and CDR2 are MNHEY and SMNVEV (reference sequence). V gave up 6 bases and J gave up 3 bases, with 14 bases separating them. The CDR3 has 14 amino acids. The CDR3 region is CASSYLGGKETQYF. The CDR3 region has the DNA TGTGCCAGCAGCTACCTAGGGGGTAAAGAGACCCAGTACTTC.

V gene TRBV27 combines with J gene TRBJ2-5, with D uncertain. Germline values: CDR1 MNHEY, CDR2 SMNVEV (reference sequence). V was shortened by 0 bases and J by 0 bases, with 11 bases between the two germline ends. This CDR3 region has 16 residues. CDR3 nucleotides: TGTGCCAGCAGTTTATCGGGCCCCCCGTACCAAGAGACCCAGTACTTC. Translated: CASSLSGPPYQETQYF.

This clonotype came up a few times. Sequence at one end of the junction differs from germline and may be a read error. This chain uses TRBV18 with TRBJ2-1, with TRBD2 identical over 8 bases. The CDR3 contains 16 residues. Germline V gene lookup returns CDR1 KGHSH and CDR2 LQKENI. CDR3 loop: CASSPRSGRLVDEQFF. CDR3 in DNA: TGTGCCAGCTCTCCACGAAGCGGGAGATTAGTAGATGAGCAGTTCTTC.